This T cell receptor (beta chain) was sequenced for a study of T cells in Graves' hyperthyroidism and ophthalmopathy (dated by TCRdb to between 2018 and 2021). With respect to the entire study: Peripheral blood was collected at initial diagnosis, before any treatment. The roughly 100 discovery patients were divided at random into training and test sets in a 7:3 ratio. Prospective prediction of ophthalmopathy was tested in an independent validation cohort consisting of under 20 hyperthyroidism patients and some 17 patients who later progressed to ophthalmopathy. A discovery cohort of about a hundred patients, roughly 45 with Graves' ophthalmopathy and fewer than 65 with stable Graves' hyperthyroidism, was used to find distinguishing TCR V-J signatures. The paper describes TCR Vbeta CDR3 sequencing of 130 to 150 peripheral blood samples, made up of about 40 ophthalmopathy patients, 70 to 75 hyperthyroidism patients and approximately 17 progressor patients. Following sampling, methimazole starting at 30 mg daily was given to hyperthyroidism patients, and high-dose intravenous methylprednisolone was given to ophthalmopathy patients. In about 6 Graves' hyperthyroidism patients, the study also compared T-cell repertoires from thyroid tissue with T-cell repertoires from blood.

Including the terminal cysteine and phenylalanine, the CDR3 comprises 13 residues. The only DNA kept is the CDR3, 39 bases in frame from the first base. V drops 8 bases and J drops 0 bases, leaving 8 bases in between. The germline V gene (reference sequence) supplies CDR1 LGHDT and CDR2 YNNKEL. Stable Graves' hyperthyroidism was defined as no progression to ophthalmopathy during 18 months of follow-up. Hyperthyroidism patients were aged 18 to 65 years and newly diagnosed, with disease duration of less than 2 months. The study excluded patients with uncontrolled infections, other autoimmune diseases, pregnancy or lactation. Diagnoses were established on the basis of clinical symptoms, serum thyroxine and TRAb, thyroid ultrasound, and orbital computed tomography. PBMCs were separated from approximately 9.9 ml of fresh peripheral blood using Ficoll-Paque density gradient centrifugation. Total RNA was extracted using Trizol reagent, and RNA quality was assessed on an Agilent 2100 Bioanalyzer.

Amplification of TCR beta CDR3 regions was carried out from RNA transcripts. The first round of RT-PCR for the TCR CDR3 was performed with the HTBI primer set and the Qiagen OneStep RT-PCR kit. Libraries were constructed in a second round of multiplex PCR, after which size selection and purification were carried out. The libraries were sequenced on an Illumina HiSeq2000 using paired-end 100 bp reads. In the paper's pipeline: SOAPnuke was used to process the raw data, removing reads that contained adapters or uncalled bases, had a mean Phred below 15, or lacked an exact match to the constant primer or identifier. High-quality paired reads were merged with COPE v1.2.5, and unique nucleotide sequences were defined as clonotypes. Clonotypes were aligned to IMGT TRBV, TRBD and TRBJ reference segments using MiTCR v1.1. Only V-J combinations with frequency above 0.0001, covering approximately 99% of repertoires, were analysed. A TCS score was defined as the ratio of F50 (clonal expansion) to E x V (chaos), with BLOSUM62-based TCRdist applied between CDR3 peptides within each V-J. Welch's t-statistics and random forest reduced around 510 V-J features to around 14, which were used in a naive Bayes classifier (R e1071). Starting from the raw public reads, TCRdb applied fastp trimming at Q25, assembled clones with MiXCR and retained in-frame beta chains. Duplicate CDR3 protein sequences are folded into a single record with the most common DNA and genes. None of the V and J calls come from the authors' own analysis; TCRdb made them. This sample comprises 300,000 or so distinct CDR3 sequences, roughly 21% of them detected only once. The ten largest clones capture under 55% of the sample.

Beyond this particular receptor, the publication reports: Blood samples also contained most of the expanded thyroid clonotypes (frequency above 0.001), which suggests that blood repertoires may reflect thyroid immune responses. In validation, the model predicted progression to ophthalmopathy with over 60% sensitivity and 72% to 75% specificity, a median of about 6 months before onset. Ophthalmopathy was separated from stable hyperthyroidism by a 13 V-J signature model, with about 88% sensitivity and just over 81% specificity obtained in cross-validation and 80%/75% obtained in testing. Sample size was not statistically predetermined, and investigators were not blinded to group allocation.

Many counts were recorded for this clonotype. The clone's antigen remains unknown. One base away there is no much larger clone; base qualities are not given. The sequence is built from TRBV3-1 and TRBJ2-1; TRBD2 is a weak D gene call, 5 bases matching. The clonotype was recovered from a woman aged 50 to 60 with Graves' hyperthyroidism. The sequenced material came from blood. The nucleotides read TGTGCCAGCGAGGGTTTCTCCTACAATGAGCAGTTCTTC. Its protein reads: CASEGFSYNEQFF.